This entry features one T cell receptor (beta chain) sequence. Its antigen is unknown. Germline V lookup: CDR1 SGHAT, CDR2 FQNNGV. The length of the CDR3 is 16 residues. Trimming cost V 3 bases and J 5 bases; bases outside gene matches: 11. Some clones are missing from TCRdb's copy, which holds only in-frame ones; the method was immunoSEQ multiplex PCR. Of over 55,000 clones listed, around 93% were seen once; the top ten hold 3.8%. This record belongs to a study of OX40 agonist ivuxolimab in advanced cancers. Study-level information: The eligibility criteria allowed prior anti-PD-1, anti-PD-L1 or anti-CTLA-4 therapy, and 30% to 45% had some. Findings and caveats of the study: Among the nonresponders, some also had low normalized T-cell clonal expansion.

The sample in question was CD4+ or CD8+ T cells sorted from blood, obtained in a trial of the OX40 agonist ivuxolimab. This TCR was sampled from an adult with an advanced solid tumor such as melanoma, head and neck, liver or kidney cancer. J is TRBJ2-7 and V is TRBV11-2; 9 bases line up with TRBD2. The CDR3 DNA follows: TGTGCCAGCAGCTTGAGCGGGAGGCCCACCGTAGACGAGCAGTACTTC. Translating it yields CASSLSGRPTVDEQYF.